The 2 T cell receptor beta chains reported below all come from one sample, sequenced in a study of T cells in localized non-small cell lung cancer. Clones were read by immunoSEQ multiplex PCR, and TCRdb kept only the in-frame ones, dropping some. The sample has fewer than 40,000 clones, just over 85% seen once; the top ten hold less than 5%. The source material was peripheral blood, sampled before any cancer treatment. The receptors come from a male donor older than 55 with stage III lung adenocarcinoma.

The genes are TRBV19 and TRBJ1-1; TRBD1 aligns across 7 bases. V dropped 4 bases and J dropped 5; count of bases not matched to a gene: 7. This CDR3 is 14 amino acids long. Germline CDR1 reads LNHDA; CDR2 reads SQIVND (reference sequence). CDR3 nucleotide sequence: TGTGCCAGTAGTAACAGGGGCCGAGTTACTGAAGCTTTCTTT. This codes for CASSNRGRVTEAFF.

The chain joins TRBV5-1 to TRBJ1-1; 8 nucleotides match TRBD1. This CDR3 comprises 12 residues. Germline V gives CDR1 SGHRS, CDR2 YFSETQ. The trim removed 4 bases at V and 9 bases at J, leaving 5 bases unmatched. This CDR3 is CASSEGQGQAFF. The DNA of the CDR3 is TGCGCCAGCAGCGAAGGACAGGGACAAGCTTTCTTT.